The rows below give T cell receptor beta chains drawn from one sample of a study of read filtering for tumor transcriptome and immune sequencing. Each CDR3 protein gets one entry after TCRdb re-called the reads with MiXCR. The sample yields around 31,000 distinct CDR3 sequences, about 18% seen once. Material: a population of CD138-negative cells sorted from bone marrow. These TCRs come from a donor aged 40 or over with multiple myeloma. Both conserved end residues are part of each CDR3. The D gene is left open where the match is weak. Clone size, where shown, is once, few, many, or a class for clones that have expanded.

clone_size	d_call	v_call	j_call	cdr3_aa	cdr3_nt
medium-sized	TRBD2	TRBV10-1	TRBJ2-7	CASSPSLAGGSEQYF	TGCGCCAGCAGTCCCTCTCTAGCGGGAGGGAGCGAGCAGTACTTC
many	.	TRBV27	TRBJ2-5	CASSLFSRETQYF	TGTGCCAGCAGTTTATTTTCACGCGAGACCCAGTACTTC
many	.	TRBV12-3/TRBV12-4	TRBJ2-1	CASSLVAGLTYNEQFF	TGTGCCAGCAGTTTAGTTGCAGGGTTAACCTACAATGAGCAGTTCTTC
many	TRBD1	TRBV28	TRBJ2-1	CASIGGQGGNEQFF	TGTGCCAGCATTGGAGGACAGGGTGGCAATGAGCAGTTCTTC
few	.	TRBV20-1	TRBJ1-2	CSARAQLRYGYTF	TGCAGTGCTAGAGCACAGTTACGCTATGGCTACACCTTC
many	.	TRBV10-3	TRBJ2-3	CAISPSTQGRSDTQYF	TGTGCCATCAGCCCGAGCACGCAGGGAAGGTCAGATACGCAGTATTTT
many	TRBD1	TRBV7-6	TRBJ1-5	CASSLDGQGVSQPQHF	TGTGCCAGCAGCTTAGACGGACAGGGAGTGAGTCAGCCCCAGCATTTT
many	.	TRBV12-3/TRBV12-4	TRBJ2-1	CASTSGGAGSYNEQFF	TGTGCCAGCACCTCAGGGGGGGCGGGGAGCTACAATGAGCAGTTCTTC
many	TRBD2	TRBV30	TRBJ2-1	CAWSKLAGSFNEQFF	TGTGCCTGGAGCAAACTAGCGGGATCGTTCAATGAGCAGTTCTTC
many	.	TRBV29-1	TRBJ1-1	CSVGFGTGGVHTEAFF	TGCAGCGTTGGTTTTGGGACGGGCGGCGTCCACACTGAAGCTTTCTTT
few	.	TRBV20-1	TRBJ2-5	CSASGPEGTQYF	TGCAGTGCTAGTGGACCTGAGGGGACCCAGTACTTC
.	.	TRBV20-1	TRBJ2-1	CSARDREGASEERLF	TGCAGTGCTAGAGATCGTGAGGGAGCAAGCGAAGAGCGGCTCTTC
many	TRBD2	TRBV7-2	TRBJ2-7	CASSAGLAYEQYF	TGTGCCAGCAGCGCCGGACTAGCGTACGAGCAGTACTTC
medium-sized	.	TRBV7-3	TRBJ1-1	CASSSYHPTEAFF	TGTGCCAGCAGCTCCTACCATCCAACTGAAGCTTTCTTT
many	TRBD2	TRBV6-5	TRBJ2-1	CASSTRGLAGGNEQFF	TGTGCCAGCAGTACTCGGGGACTAGCGGGGGGCAATGAGCAGTTCTTC
once	.	TRBV7-2	TRBJ2-7	CASSSRRRGSSHVQYF	TGTGCCAGCAGCTCCCGACGGAGGGGGTCCTCCCACGTGCAGTACTTC
many	TRBD2	TRBV3-1	TRBJ2-7	CASSPGRGSYEQYF	TGTGCCAGCAGCCCGGGGAGGGGATCCTACGAGCAGTACTTC
many	.	TRBV12-3/TRBV12-4	TRBJ1-6	CATSGGAGSPLHF	TGTGCCACTAGCGGCGGGGCTGGTTCACCCCTCCACTTT
many	.	TRBV7-2	TRBJ1-1	CASTKTAPLFMNTEAFF	TGTGCCAGCACCAAGACGGCCCCTCTGTTCATGAACACTGAAGCTTTCTTT
many	.	TRBV29-1	TRBJ1-5	CSAREGQSSNQPQHF	TGCAGCGCACGTGAGGGACAAAGTAGCAATCAGCCCCAGCATTTT
.	.	TRBV6-2/TRBV6-3	TRBJ2-7	CASSYSHSHYYEQYF	TGTGCCAGCAGTTACTCCCACTCCCACTACTACGAGCAGTACTTC
many	TRBD1	TRBV2	TRBJ2-1	CASSRQGSYNEQFF	TGTGCCAGCAGTCGACAGGGATCCTACAATGAGCAGTTCTTC
many	.	TRBV7-9	TRBJ2-6	CASSGGHNVLTF	TGTGCCAGCAGCGGCGGGCACAACGTCCTGACTTTC
many	TRBD2	TRBV18	TRBJ2-3	CASSPWTSGATDTQYF	TGTGCCAGCTCACCCTGGACTAGCGGGGCTACAGATACGCAGTATTTT
medium-sized	.	TRBV12-3/TRBV12-4	TRBJ2-1	CASSFLNNEQFF	TGTGCCAGCAGTTTTCTAAACAATGAGCAGTTCTTC
many	.	TRBV18	TRBJ2-3	CASSPGTGTDTQYF	TGTGCCAGCTCACCGGGGACGGGTACAGATACGCAGTATTTT
.	.	TRBV28	TRBJ2-7	CASSPPPGSEQYF	TGTGCCAGCAGTCCCCCCCCAGGGTCCGAGCAGTACTTC
many	.	TRBV29-1	TRBJ2-5	CSVERRQGETQYF	TGCAGCGTTGAAAGGCGGCAGGGCGAGACCCAGTACTTC
many	.	TRBV28	TRBJ2-5	CASSHQEETQYF	TGTGCCAGCAGTCATCAAGAAGAGACCCAGTACTTC
many	.	TRBV7-2	TRBJ1-5	CASSLAARSEQPQHF	TGTGCCAGCAGCTTAGCGGCACGGTCGGAACAGCCCCAGCATTTT
many	.	TRBV19	TRBJ2-5	CASSPGVQETQYF	TGTGCCAGTAGTCCGGGAGTCCAAGAGACCCAGTACTTC
.	.	TRBV7-8	TRBJ2-5	CASSSGAGRETQYF	TGTGCCAGCAGCTCTGGGGCAGGGCGGGAGACCCAGTACTTC
many	.	TRBV19	TRBJ2-1	CASSAVSDGSSYNEQFF	TGTGCCAGTAGTGCCGTATCCGACGGAAGCTCCTACAATGAGCAGTTCTTC
.	.	TRBV20-1	TRBJ2-7	CSATRTIPLAGTAYEQYF	TGCAGTGCGACAAGGACCATCCCCCTAGCAGGGACCGCCTACGAGCAGTACTTC
medium-sized	TRBD2	TRBV24-1	TRBJ2-1	CATSDLHSGGEQFF	TGTGCCACCAGTGATTTGCATAGCGGGGGCGAGCAGTTCTTC
many	.	TRBV27	TRBJ1-6	CASSLMGHTNSPLHF	TGTGCCAGCAGTTTAATGGGACACACAAATTCACCCCTCCACTTT
many	.	TRBV7-6	TRBJ2-5	CASSPTRFETQYF	TGTGCCAGCAGCCCAACTAGATTTGAGACCCAGTACTTC
many	.	TRBV7-9	TRBJ2-3	CASSPLRAQYF	TGTGCCAGCAGCCCGTTGAGGGCGCAGTATTTT
many	.	TRBV9	TRBJ2-3	CASSVVGGAQSDTQYF	TGTGCCAGCAGCGTAGTCGGGGGAGCGCAGTCAGATACGCAGTATTTT
many	TRBD1	TRBV11-3	TRBJ2-5	CASSRDRGRETQYF	TGTGCCAGCAGCCGGGACAGGGGGCGAGAGACCCAGTACTTC
many	.	TRBV24-1	TRBJ1-5	CATSRGQGGNQPQHF	TGTGCCACCAGTCGTGGGCAGGGAGGCAATCAGCCCCAGCATTTT
many	TRBD1	TRBV3-1	TRBJ1-4	CASSHRGNNEKLFF	TGTGCCAGCAGCCACAGGGGGAACAATGAAAAACTGTTTTTT
few	.	TRBV7-2	TRBJ1-6	CASSLAAGTLHF	TGTGCCAGCAGCTTAGCGGCGGGCACCCTCCACTTT
many	TRBD1	TRBV4-1	TRBJ1-6	CASSQVTGDGSPLHF	TGCGCCAGCAGCCAAGTTACAGGGGACGGTTCACCCCTCCACTTT
many	.	TRBV4-2	TRBJ1-1	CASSQTLKDTEAFF	TGTGCCAGCAGCCAGACCCTGAAAGACACTGAAGCTTTCTTT
many	.	TRBV7-6	TRBJ1-1	CASSPVRGLNTEAFF	TGTGCCAGCAGCCCAGTCAGGGGACTGAACACTGAAGCTTTCTTT
many	.	TRBV11-1	TRBJ2-3	CASSLLSGSDTQYF	TGTGCCAGCAGCTTGCTTTCGGGATCGGATACGCAGTATTTT
many	.	TRBV19	TRBJ1-5	CASSIYGESNQPQHF	TGTGCCAGTAGTATCTATGGGGAATCCAATCAGCCCCAGCATTTT